The source of this T cell receptor (beta chain) is a study of blood T cell repertoires in COVID-19. Study-wide background: Donors in the United States, Italy and Spain gave samples during acute or convalescent COVID-19. PBMCs, B-cell-depleted T cells, or T cells were the source of the cDNA or gDNA that made up the material.

In the source study's methods: Estimation of nucleated cell counts relied on the amplification of reference gene primers. This table comes from immunoSEQ multiplex PCR, and its TCRdb copy is limited to in-frame clones, with some not included. V and J calls and clone size are copied from that table; D and trimming were computed from the DNA. Of some 140,000 clones listed, 65% to 90% are singletons. Patients of the Seattle cohort, enrolled during active infection, were followed longitudinally. This clone has a handful of counts. The specimen sequenced was peripheral blood. The sequence was collected from a woman aged 60-75 years with COVID-19, enrolled during active disease.

CDR3 residues: CASSLLPGLIYEQYF. CDR3 coding DNA: TGTGCCAGCAGCCTCCTTCCGGGACTGATCTACGAGCAGTACTTC. The chain joins TRBV7-3 to TRBJ2-7; weak D call: TRBD2 (6 bases). The CDR3 is made up of 15 amino acids. Germline V gene data show CDR1 as SGHTA and CDR2 as FQGTGA. V lost 5 bases to trimming and J lost 3 bases, with 17 bases between them.